The subject of this entry is one T cell receptor beta chain. A junction boundary mismatches the germline segment, possibly from a read error. This sample was taken from a study of tumor-infiltrating lymphocytes in primary liver carcinoma. Priming with a constant-region primer yielded TCR beta cDNA from about 510 ng total RNA. What produced the TCR beta libraries was three nested multiplex PCR rounds using slightly modified ARM-PCR. One entry per CDR3 protein results from TCRdb running MiXCR on the multiplex PCR reads. This table has roughly 200,000 distinct CDR3 sequences, 70% to 90% appearing once. For each extraction, RNA and DNA were obtained together from about 20-30 mg of unsorted bulk tissue. What was sequenced was tumor tissue from primary liver carcinoma. The receptor comes from a man between 40 and 49 years old with primary liver carcinoma and hepatitis B virus infection.

The CDR3 bases are TGCGTCTGTGGTAATGAGATAGATACGGAGTATTTT. This sequence encodes CVCGNEIDTEYF. V usage is TRBV10-3 and J usage is TRBJ2-3; no reliable D call. The CDR3 runs to 12 residues. Germline assignment: CDR1 ENHRY and CDR2 SYGVKD.